Each of the 28 T cell receptor beta chains below was sequenced from the same sample in a study of blood T cell repertoires in COVID-19. Only in-frame clones appear in the TCRdb table, and some are missing; sequencing was by immunoSEQ multiplex PCR. The table shows 70,000 or so clones, with about 80% occurring only once. The sample consisted of peripheral blood. All receptors come from a woman between 65 and 79 years old with acute or convalescent COVID-19.

This sequence joins TRBV4-3 and TRBJ2-7, with TRBD2 as a possible D gene (5 bases). The CDR3 sequence is 13 residues long. Germline V gives CDR1 LGHNA, CDR2 YSLEER. Trimming cost V 0 bases and J 9 bases, with 12 bases left between them. This CDR3 is CASSQDEGKVQYF. The CDR3 DNA follows: TGCGCCAGCAGCCAAGATGAGGGCAAGGTGCAGTACTTC.

This chain joins TRBV29-1 and TRBJ1-3; unclear D gene. Deletions cut 5 bases from V and 3 bases from J, with 8 bases between. CDR3 size: 12 residues. Germline-derived CDR1 and CDR2 are SQVTM and ANQGSEA. The CDR3 DNA reads as TGCAGCGTTCAGAAAAGTGGAAACACCATATATTTT. It yields the protein CSVQKSGNTIYF.

This chain connects TRBV3-1 (or the pseudogene TRBV3-2) to TRBJ1-1; D possibly corresponds to TRBD1 (6 bases). The CDR3 is 14 amino acids. From germline, CDR1 is LGHDT and CDR2 YNNKEL (reference sequence). The V gene lost 2 bases and the J gene lost 4 bases, with 11 bases spanning the gap. The CDR3 sequence is CASSQYREGTEAFF. The CDR3, as DNA: TGTGCCAGCAGCCAATACAGGGAGGGCACTGAAGCTTTCTTT.

The J gene is TRBJ1-5, the V gene TRBV19; possibly TRBD1 for D (5 bases). The V end lost 7 bases, the J end lost 6 bases, and 16 bases lay between the germline ends. Germline V gene sequence: CDR1 LNHDA, CDR2 SQIVND (reference sequence). The CDR3 covers 14 residues. In DNA form, the CDR3 reads TGTGCCAGTACCGAACCGGGGGGGTCTCAGCCCCAGCATTTT. It codes for CASTEPGGSQPQHF.

This clone was observed a few times. The J gene is TRBJ1-2, the V gene TRBV29-1; D unresolved. Germline loops: CDR1 SQVTM, CDR2 ANQGSEA. The ends were cut back, 3 bases at V and 4 bases at J, with 15 bases in the middle. The CDR3 is 14 residues long. The CDR3 DNA follows: TGCAGCGTTGAGACAAAGCCAAACGGCTATGGCTACACCTTC. Translating it yields CSVETKPNGYGYTF. Combining the CDR3 with reference TRBV29-1 and TRBJ1-2 gives the whole variable domain SAVISQKPSRDICQRGTSLTIQCQVDSQVTMMFWYRQQPGQSLTLIATANQGSEATYESGFVIDKFPISRPNLTFSTLTVSNMSPEDSSIYLCSVETKPNGYGYTFGSGTRLTVV.

J is TRBJ2-1 and V is TRBV7-2; 12 nucleotides match TRBD2. The germline V gene has CDR1 SGHTA and CDR2 FQGNSA. The CDR3 loop spans 15 amino acids. The ends lost 5 bases at V and 5 bases at J; junction bases unmatched: 4. The CDR3 spells CASSLTSGSHNEQFF. The DNA for the CDR3 is TGTGCCAGCAGCCTGACTAGCGGGAGTCACAATGAGCAGTTCTTC.

The rearrangement uses TRBV5-4 and TRBJ1-5; D gene ambiguous. The germline CDR1 and CDR2 sequences are SGHNT and YYREEE (reference sequence). Trimming left V 3 bases short and J 0 bases short, with 10 bases between. This CDR3 is built from 15 residues. CDR3 nucleotides: TGTGCCAGCAGCTCCGCCGGGAATAGCAATCAGCCCCAGCATTTT. Translating gives CASSSAGNSNQPQHF.

This clone has only one observation. The chain employs TRBV29-1 and TRBJ1-1; D is unclear. Germline values: CDR1 SQVTM, CDR2 ANQGSEA. This CDR3 is 12 amino acids long. Trimming left V 6 bases short and J 5 bases short, with 13 bases between. The CDR3 spells CSVVFYSTEAFF. The CDR3, as DNA: TGCAGCGTCGTCTTTTATAGTACTGAAGCTTTCTTT.

This rearrangement joins TRBV19 to TRBJ1-5; D is perhaps TRBD1 (5 bases). Germline CDR1 and CDR2: LNHDA and SQIVND (reference sequence). The V gene lost 7 bases and the J gene lost 3 bases, with 10 bases spanning the gap. The CDR3 is made up of 13 amino acids. CDR3 nucleotides: TGTGCCAGTATCGGGGGGATCAATCAGCCCCAGCATTTT. As protein: CASIGGINQPQHF.

The chain recombines TRBV30 with TRBJ1-4; no reliable D call. In germline, CDR1 is GTSNPN, CDR2 SVGIG (reference sequence). CDR3 length: 16 residues. V dropped 4 bases and J dropped 3 bases, with 18 bases sitting between them. CDR3 sequence: CAWITVSGRSNEKLFF. The CDR3 DNA reads as TGTGCCTGGATTACCGTGAGTGGTCGTTCTAATGAAAAACTGTTTTTT.

This clone ranks as medium-sized. The chain joins TRBV11-3 to TRBJ2-7; TRBD1 aligns across 10 bases. V dropped 5 bases and J dropped 5; count of bases not matched to a gene: 9. The V gene's germline CDR1 is SGHNT and CDR2 YENEEA. This CDR3 contains 15 residues. CDR3 region: CASSPTGDRGDEQYF. CDR3 nucleotide sequence: TGTGCCAGCAGCCCGACGGGGGACAGGGGCGACGAGCAGTACTTC.

There are a few counts of this clone. The chain carries TRBV3-1 (or the pseudogene TRBV3-2) and TRBJ1-5; D gene unclear. The V gene lost 4 bases and the J gene lost 5 bases, with 12 bases spanning the gap. The CDR3 loop spans 14 amino acids. Germline CDR1 is LGHDT and CDR2 is YNNKEL (reference sequence). The CDR3 nucleotides are TGTGCCAGCAGCCGAGGGTCAAGGGATCAGCCCCAGCATTTT. This gives the protein CASSRGSRDQPQHF.

The V gene is TRBV19, the J gene TRBJ2-5; 11 bases line up with TRBD2. Looked up from germline, CDR1 is LNHDA and CDR2 is SQIVND (reference sequence). The CDR3 extends over 15 amino acids. The V segment lost 5 bases and the J segment 1 base; nucleotides outside the gene matches: 3. The CDR3 sequence is CASSGTSGPQETQYF. The CDR3 bases are TGTGCCAGTAGTGGGACTAGCGGCCCCCAAGAGACCCAGTACTTC. The complete variable domain, with remaining parts taken from reference TRBV19 and TRBJ2-5, reads DGGITQSPKYLFRKEGQNVTLSCEQNLNHDAMYWYRQDPGQGLRLIYYSQIVNDFQKGDIAEGYSVSREKKESFPLTVTSAQKNPTAFYLCASSGTSGPQETQYFGPGTRLLVL.

CDR3 in amino acids: CASSPQDTEAFF. The CDR3 DNA reads TGTGCCAGCAGCCCGCAGGATACTGAAGCTTTCTTT. The chain uses TRBV28 and TRBJ1-1; D is unclear. CDR1 is MDHEN, CDR2 SYDVKM, per germline. The CDR3 has 12 residues. The V end was cut by 6 bases, the J end by 5 bases, with 10 bases between. The full variable domain, completed using reference TRBV28 and TRBJ1-1, is DVKVTQSSRYLVKRTGEKVFLECVQDMDHENMFWYRQDPGLGLRLIYFSYDVKMKEKGDIPEGYSVSREKKERFSLILESASTNQTSMYLCASSPQDTEAFFGQGTRLTVV.

The chain employs TRBV5-1 and TRBJ2-5; 10 nucleotides agree with TRBD1. From germline, CDR1 is SGHRS and CDR2 YFSETQ. V was clipped by 0 bases and J by 5 bases; unmatched bases: 7. The CDR3 spans 16 residues. CDR3 bases: TGCGCCAGCAGCTTGGGAGACAGGGGGCGCAGGGAGACCCAGTACTTC. Translating it yields CASSLGDRGRRETQYF.

J is TRBJ1-2 and V is TRBV7-2; 10 bases line up with TRBD1. This CDR3 spans 15 amino acids. Germline values: CDR1 SGHTA, CDR2 FQGNSA. V shed 4 bases, J shed 3 bases, and the junction held 5 bases outside the gene matches. This CDR3 reads CASSWRQGAHYGYTF. The CDR3 region has the DNA TGTGCCAGCAGCTGGCGACAGGGGGCTCACTATGGCTACACCTTC.

The CDR3 bases are TGTGCCAGTAGTATAGGGACAGACTACGAGCAGTACTTC. Translation: CASSIGTDYEQYF. The V gene is TRBV19, the J gene TRBJ2-7; a possible D gene is TRBD1 (6 bases). Germline V gene sequence: CDR1 LNHDA, CDR2 SQIVND (reference sequence). V was cut by 1 base and J by 3 bases, with 7 bases left in between. CDR3 length: 13 residues. The full variable domain, in which reference TRBV19 and TRBJ2-7 provide the parts outside the CDR3, is DGGITQSPKYLFRKEGQNVTLSCEQNLNHDAMYWYRQDPGQGLRLIYYSQIVNDFQKGDIAEGYSVSREKKESFPLTVTSAQKNPTAFYLCASSIGTDYEQYFGPGTRLTVT.

This clone occurred a few times. J is TRBJ1-3 and V is TRBV9; D is unclear. V lost 5 bases and J 1 base, leaving 7 bases between the germline ends. CDR1 is SGDLS and CDR2 is YYNGEE in the germline V gene. The CDR3 spans 13 residues. CDR3 in amino acids: CASSEESGNTIYF. DNA of the CDR3: TGTGCCAGCAGTGAGGAGTCTGGAAACACCATATATTTT.

This clone was counted between two and nine times. The rearrangement uses TRBV7-2 and TRBJ1-1; D unclear. Trimming removed 2 bases from V and 6 bases from J, with 10 bases in between. The CDR3 runs to 13 residues. Germline loops: CDR1 SGHTA, CDR2 FQGNSA. DNA for the CDR3: TGTGCCAGCAGCTTAAAGTTAACAGCTGAAGCTTTCTTT. It encodes CASSLKLTAEAFF.

The V and J genes are TRBV4-3 and TRBJ2-7; D possibly corresponds to TRBD2 (5 bases). The J call may be in error: the DNA end matches TRBJ2-5 better. CDR1 is LGHNA and CDR2 is YSLEER in the germline V gene. CDR3 length equals 14 residues. CDR3 nucleotide sequence: TGCGCCAGCAGCCAAGATCTTTTTCGGGGGACCCAGTACTTC. Encoded protein: CASSQDLFRGTQYF.

The chain combines TRBV6-5 with TRBJ2-1, with a weak D call TRBD1 (5 bases). Germline V gives CDR1 MNHEY, CDR2 SVGAGI. The CDR3 runs 15 residues. Trimming removed 2 bases from V and 1 base from J, with 9 bases in between. This CDR3 reads CASSYRGLSYNEQFF. The DNA for the CDR3 is TGTGCCAGCAGTTACAGGGGCCTATCCTACAATGAGCAGTTCTTC.

The chain uses TRBV6-5 and TRBJ2-7; D unclear. The CDR3 extends over 15 amino acids. Looked up from germline, CDR1 is MNHEY and CDR2 is SVGAGI. V shed 6 bases and J shed 1 base, with 16 bases lying between them. In nucleotides, the CDR3 is TGTGCCAGCAGGGAGACGGTGGCGAGTTCCTACGAGCAGTACTTC. Its protein product is CASRETVASSYEQYF.

The gene calls are TRBV9 and TRBJ1-1; a weak D match, TRBD1 (5 bases). The CDR3 has 15 amino acids. Germline CDR1 reads SGDLS; CDR2 reads YYNGEE. Trimming removed 4 bases from V and 8 bases from J, with 21 bases in between. CDR3 loop: CASSLALGPTAEAFF. CDR3 DNA: TGTGCCAGCAGCCTCGCCCTCGGACCGACAGCGGAAGCTTTCTTT.

This chain joins TRBV27 and TRBJ2-2; 7 bases are shared with TRBD1. Germline loops: CDR1 MNHEY, CDR2 SMNVEV (reference sequence). The V and J ends lost 3 bases and 6 bases, in that order; junction bases with no gene match: 4. The CDR3 length is 14 residues. CDR3 protein: CASSFNRGSGELFF. CDR3 nucleotides: TGTGCCAGCAGTTTTAACAGGGGATCCGGGGAGCTGTTTTTT.

This clone was observed a single time. The genes are TRBV19 and TRBJ2-3; 9 nucleotides align to TRBD1. The CDR3 extends over 15 amino acids. The germline gives CDR1 LNHDA, CDR2 SQIVND (reference sequence). The ends lost 9 bases at V and 0 bases at J; junction bases unmatched: 7. The CDR3 DNA sequence: TGTGCCAGCAGGGACAGGGCCCCTAGCACAGATACGCAGTATTTT. This codes for CASRDRAPSTDTQYF. The complete variable domain, with remaining parts taken from reference TRBV19 and TRBJ2-3, reads DGGITQSPKYLFRKEGQNVTLSCEQNLNHDAMYWYRQDPGQGLRLIYYSQIVNDFQKGDIAEGYSVSREKKESFPLTVTSAQKNPTAFYLCASRDRAPSTDTQYFGPGTRLTVL.

In its sample, this clone was seen once. V gene TRBV9 combines with J gene TRBJ1-2, with D possibly TRBD1 on 5 matching bases. V shed 3 bases and J shed 4 bases, with 10 bases lying between them. The CDR3 length is 13 residues. In germline, CDR1 is SGDLS, CDR2 YYNGEE. DNA of the CDR3: TGTGCCAGCAGCGCGACAGTGCGCTATGGCTACACCTTC. It specifies CASSATVRYGYTF.

This clone occurred a few times. The genes are TRBV4-2 and TRBJ1-5; D is ambiguous. V was shortened by 0 bases and J by 4 bases, with 10 bases between the two germline ends. Germline V gene sequence: CDR1 LGHNA, CDR2 YNFKEQ. CDR3 length: 15 amino acids. DNA of the CDR3: TGTGCCAGCAGCCAAGAAGGCGGAGGGAATCAGCCCCAGCATTTT. Amino acids: CASSQEGGGNQPQHF.

This clone is a singleton in its sample. The chain links TRBV30 to TRBJ1-4; 9 bases match TRBD1. CDR3 length equals 14 residues. CDR1 is GTSNPN, CDR2 SVGIG, per germline (reference sequence). V shed 4 bases and J 7 bases; nucleotides not matched to a gene: 7. CDR3 sequence reads: CAWTRPGQGEKLFF. In nucleotides, the CDR3 is TGTGCCTGGACACGACCGGGACAGGGTGAAAAACTGTTTTTT.